This T cell receptor beta chain is from a study of control samples from healthy donors and cancer patients. This CDR3 has 13 amino acids. The germline V gene encodes CDR1 KGHDR and CDR2 SFDVKD. V lost 9 bases and J lost 7, with 14 bases in between. Profiled with immunoSEQ multiplex PCR; TCRdb holds only in-frame clones, not every one. Of about 110,000 clones in the sample, about 80% were seen once. The receptor's source is a young man in good health. The sequencing sample was made of blood. The chain joins TRBV24-1 to TRBJ2-2; no reliable D call. As DNA, the CDR3 is TGTGCCACCTTAGGGATTACGTACGGGGAGCTGTTTTTT. Its protein product is CATLGITYGELFF.